Following are 28 T cell receptor beta chains from one sample sequenced in a study of CD8 T cells in ankylosing spondylitis. Study findings and constraints: Typical of ankylosing spondylitis blood, it appeared, was a TCR beta motif of 7 or 8 highly homologous variants.

From the 5' RACE reads, TCRdb called clonotypes with MiXCR, one entry per CDR3 protein. This sample has around 450,000 distinct CDR3 sequences, with 25% to 30% found just once. The antigens these receptors bind are not known. Sequencing used blood, either unsorted or a sorted T cell fraction (not recorded which). These receptors all stem from a male donor with ankylosing spondylitis.

This chain joins TRBV12-3 or TRBV12-4 and TRBJ1-2, with D maybe TRBD1 (6 bases). The CDR3 loop spans 16 amino acids. V was trimmed by 6 bases and J by 4 bases, leaving 21 bases between them. The CDR3 DNA reads TGTGCCAGCAGCACATACGCAGGGGATGGGGGCTATGGCTACACCTTC. Protein sequence: CASSTYAGDGGYGYTF.

The gene calls are TRBV18 and TRBJ2-7; 8 bases match TRBD1. CDR3 length: 14 amino acids. V shed 5 bases and J 2 bases; nucleotides not matched to a gene: 5. The germline V gene has CDR1 KGHSH and CDR2 LQKENI. CDR3 sequence reads: CASSTGTGTYEQYF. The CDR3 nucleotides are TGTGCCAGCTCAACCGGGACAGGCACCTACGAGCAGTACTTC.

The gene calls are TRBV24-1 and TRBJ2-5; D not certain. CDR1 is KGHDR and CDR2 is SFDVKD in the germline V gene. Trimming removed 3 bases at V and 5 bases at J, with 15 bases between. The CDR3 loop spans 15 amino acids. In DNA, the CDR3 is TGTGCCACCAGTGATAACGGAGTGTTGGGGGAGACCCAGTACTTC. Translating gives CATSDNGVLGETQYF.

V gene TRBV20-1 combines with J gene TRBJ2-5, with D possibly TRBD1 on 6 matching bases. Trimming stripped 4 bases from V and 5 bases from J, with 14 bases between. The CDR3 is 13 amino acids. Germline CDR1 reads DFQATT; CDR2 reads SNEGSKA (reference sequence). This CDR3 is CSAIIQGVETQYF. For the CDR3, the DNA is TGCAGTGCTATTATACAGGGTGTGGAGACCCAGTACTTC.

This clonotype was seen a few times. The rearrangement uses TRBV5-1 and TRBJ2-1, with a possible D match to TRBD2 (6 bases). This CDR3 contains 12 residues. Trimming removed 7 bases from V and 2 bases from J, with 7 bases in between. Per the germline V gene, CDR1 is SGHRS and CDR2 is YFSETQ. The CDR3 spells CASGRTYNEQFF. CDR3 nucleotides: TGCGCCAGCGGGAGGACCTACAATGAGCAGTTCTTC.

This clonotype has only a few counts. The chain links TRBV11-1 to TRBJ2-3; 8 bases are a match to TRBD2. This CDR3 has 19 amino acids. Germline values: CDR1 SGHAT, CDR2 FQDESV (reference sequence). Germline trimming cut 2 bases from V and 2 bases from J; bases unmatched to any gene: 15. CDR3 in amino acids: CASSLNAGGFLRHTDTQYF. The CDR3 DNA sequence: TGTGCCAGCAGCTTAAATGCGGGAGGCTTTCTTCGACACACAGATACGCAGTATTTT. Drawing the rest from reference TRBV11-1 and TRBJ2-3, the complete variable domain is EAEVAQSPRYKITEKSQAVAFWCDPISGHATLYWYRQILGQGPELLVQFQDESVVDDSQLPKDRFSAERLKGVDSTLKIQPAELGDSAMYLCASSLNAGGFLRHTDTQYFGPGTRLTVL.

There are a few counts of this clonotype. The chain couples TRBV29-1 to TRBJ2-5, with TRBD2 identical over 8 bases. The germline V gene encodes CDR1 SQVTM and CDR2 ANQGSEA. This CDR3 is built from 13 residues. Losses at the gene ends were 6 bases for V and 5 bases for J; bases not matched to a gene: 8. DNA for the CDR3: TGCAGCGTCGCCGGGACTAGGGGTGAGACCCAGTACTTC. Translated: CSVAGTRGETQYF.

The rearrangement uses TRBV20-1 and TRBJ2-5, with TRBD2 identical over 7 bases. The CDR3 sequence is 13 residues long. Germline V gene lookup returns CDR1 DFQATT and CDR2 SNEGSKA (reference sequence). J was trimmed by 5 bases and V by 5 bases; bases with no gene match: 8. DNA of the CDR3: TGCAGTGCTTCCGTTACTAGCGATGAGACCCAGTACTTC. As protein: CSASVTSDETQYF.

This clonotype was observed many times. J is TRBJ1-1 and V is TRBV12-3 or TRBV12-4, with D unclear. The ends were cut back, 7 bases at V and 5 bases at J, with 11 bases in the middle. CDR3 length: 12 residues. Written as DNA, the CDR3 is TGTGCCAGCACCCCTCTGGGGACTGAAGCTTTCTTT. This gives the protein CASTPLGTEAFF.

This clonotype came up once. The gene calls are TRBV5-1 and TRBJ1-1; D is unclear. The CDR3 consists of 14 residues. The germline V gene encodes CDR1 SGHRS and CDR2 YFSETQ. V dropped 4 bases and J dropped 4 bases, with 14 bases sitting between them. The CDR3 DNA is TGCGCCAGCAGCCCCGAAGGATGGGGCACTGAAGCTTTCTTT. Translating it yields CASSPEGWGTEAFF.

The chain has TRBV7-2 and TRBJ2-5; possible D gene TRBD1, 6 bases. The V gene's germline CDR1 is SGHTA and CDR2 FQGNSA. The V end lost 6 bases, the J end lost 6 bases, and 14 bases lay between the germline ends. The CDR3 spans 13 residues. The CDR3 bases are TGTGCCAGCAGACAGGGAGTGGGCCAGACCCAGTACTTC. As protein: CASRQGVGQTQYF.

The chain combines TRBV20-1 with TRBJ2-5, with TRBD1 identical over 10 bases. V shed 4 bases and J 3 bases; nucleotides not matched to a gene: 8. The CDR3 contains 15 residues. Per germline, CDR1 DFQATT and CDR2 SNEGSKA (reference sequence). The CDR3 bases are TGCAGTGCTATCCGGGACAGGGGAGGGAAAGAGACCCAGTACTTC. It specifies CSAIRDRGGKETQYF.

The chain uses TRBV7-8 and TRBJ1-6; 7 nucleotides line up with TRBD1. The germline CDR1 and CDR2 sequences are SGHVS and FQNEAQ. Losses at the gene ends were 0 bases for V and 1 base for J; bases not matched to a gene: 9. The CDR3 has 19 amino acids. The CDR3 loop is CASSLARGNRGSYNSPLHF. The CDR3 nucleotides are TGTGCCAGCAGCTTAGCGCGGGGGAACAGGGGTTCCTATAATTCACCCCTCCACTTT. Using reference TRBV7-8 and TRBJ1-6 for the parts outside the CDR3, the full variable domain is GAGVSQSPRYKVAKRGQDVALRCDPISGHVSLFWYQQALGQGPEFLTYFQNEAQLDKSGLPSDRFFAERPEGSVSTLKIQRTQQEDSAVYLCASSLARGNRGSYNSPLHFGNGTRLTVT.

V gene TRBV7-2 combines with J gene TRBJ2-7; D may be TRBD1 (6 bases). CDR1 and CDR2 (germline): SGHTA, FQGNSA. The CDR3 totals 14 residues. Trimming shortened V by 5 bases and J by 4 bases, and 15 bases separated the two germline ends. CDR3 DNA: TGTGCCAGCAGCCCTAGTGGACAGCAATACGAGCAGTACTTC. It translates to CASSPSGQQYEQYF.

The chain is built from TRBV29-1 and TRBJ2-7; 7 bases are shared with TRBD2. With 7 bases clipped from V and 1 base from J, the junction kept 7 bases outside the gene matches. The V gene's germline CDR1 is SQVTM and CDR2 ANQGSEA. This CDR3 spans 13 amino acids. The DNA for the CDR3 is TGCAGCGCCCGGACTAGGATTTCCTACGAGCAGTACTTC. Its translation: CSARTRISYEQYF.

The rearrangement links TRBV24-1 to TRBJ1-2; D gene uncertain. Germline V CDR1 and CDR2: KGHDR, SFDVKD. V dropped 1 base and J dropped 4 bases, with 9 bases sitting between them. This CDR3 region has 14 residues. The CDR3 here is CATSDLNSFYGYTF. DNA for the CDR3: TGTGCCACCAGTGATTTAAACAGCTTCTATGGCTACACCTTC.

The chain has TRBV12-3 or TRBV12-4 and TRBJ2-2; 9 bases agree with TRBD1. J lost 3 bases, V lost 11 bases, and 16 bases had no gene match. This CDR3 has 17 residues. The CDR3 sequence: CACQDDRGSSDTGELFF. CDR3 bases: TGTGCCTGCCAAGACGACAGGGGGAGTTCGGACACCGGGGAGCTGTTTTTT.

The gene calls are TRBV5-1 and TRBJ2-3; D may be TRBD1 (5 bases). There are 15 residues in the CDR3. The ends were cut back, 0 bases at V and 0 bases at J, with 8 bases in the middle. Germline CDR1 reads SGHRS; CDR2 reads YFSETQ. The CDR3, as DNA: TGCGCCAGCAGCTTGGGCAGGGCTAGCACAGATACGCAGTATTTT. Its translation: CASSLGRASTDTQYF.

The CDR3 loop is CSASELVTLYFF. CDR3 DNA sequence: TGCAGTGCTAGTGAGTTAGTGACGCTATACTTCTTT. The rearrangement joins TRBV20-1 to TRBJ1-1; D is unclear. Germline assignment: CDR1 DFQATT and CDR2 SNEGSKA (reference sequence). The CDR3 contains 12 residues. Trimming removed 3 bases from V and 14 bases from J, with 19 bases in between.

The sample holds a few counts of this clonotype. CDR3 loop: CATHPQTRRETQYF. As DNA, the CDR3 is TGTGCCACCCACCCACAGACAAGACGGGAGACCCAGTACTTC. The chain employs TRBV27 and TRBJ2-5, with D unclear. V shed 10 bases and J shed 5 bases, with 20 bases lying between them. Germline CDR1 MNHEY, CDR2 SMNVEV (reference sequence). The CDR3 runs to 14 residues.

The chain employs TRBV2 and TRBJ2-7, with a weak D call TRBD1 (6 bases). V lost 5 bases and J 0 bases, leaving 17 bases between the germline ends. The CDR3 is made up of 16 amino acids. Germline values: CDR1 SNHLY, CDR2 FYNNEI. CDR3 region: CASSKESGELSYEQYF. The CDR3 region has the DNA TGTGCCAGCAGTAAGGAATCAGGGGAACTCTCCTACGAGCAGTACTTC. Full variable domain (outside the CDR3, taken from reference TRBV2 and TRBJ2-7): EPEVTQTPSHQVTQMGQEVILRCVPISNHLYFYWYRQILGQKVEFLVSFYNNEISEKSEIFDDQFSVERPDGSNFTLKIRSTKLEDSAMYFCASSKESGELSYEQYFGPGTRLTVT.

The chain links TRBV20-1 to TRBJ2-5, with 7 bases identical to TRBD1. The germline CDR1 and CDR2 sequences are DFQATT and SNEGSKA (reference sequence). This CDR3 comprises 14 residues. V was clipped by 0 bases and J by 4 bases; unmatched bases: 5. CDR3 nucleotides: TGCAGTGCTAGAGATGCGAGGGGGCGAGAGACCCAGTACTTC. Translated, it gives CSARDARGRETQYF.

V is TRBV7-2 and J is TRBJ1-1; 8 nucleotides align to TRBD1. CDR3 length: 15 residues. Unmatched junction bases numbered 8, after V lost 5 bases and J lost 3 bases. In germline, CDR1 is SGHTA, CDR2 FQGNSA. The CDR3 bases are TGTGCCAGCAGCAACCAGGGGGCGGCATACACTGAAGCTTTCTTT. Its protein is CASSNQGAAYTEAFF.

The sample holds one count of this clonotype. The chain uses TRBV7-6 and TRBJ2-1; TRBD2 might be the D (6 bases). Per the germline V gene, CDR1 is SGHVS and CDR2 is FNYEAQ. The ends were cut back, 0 bases at V and 8 bases at J, with 17 bases in the middle. The CDR3 has 16 residues. The CDR3 DNA reads as TGTGCCAGCAGCTTAGCGGGGAGACTAGGCCTCCATGAGCAGTTCTTC. It codes for CASSLAGRLGLHEQFF.

A few counts support this clonotype. The rearrangement links TRBV7-8 to TRBJ2-7; no reliable D call. From germline, CDR1 is SGHVS and CDR2 FQNEAQ. This CDR3 contains 15 residues. Trimming took 2 bases from V and 0 from J, leaving 11 bases between them. The CDR3 coding sequence is TGTGCCAGCAGCTTAAAGTCGGGCTCCTCCTACGAGCAGTACTTC. Encoded protein: CASSLKSGSSYEQYF.

V is TRBV7-2 and J is TRBJ1-6; no clear D. There are 13 residues in the CDR3. Germline V CDR1 and CDR2: SGHTA, FQGNSA. V was clipped by 1 base and J by 14 bases, with 12 bases between them. The CDR3 DNA is TGTGCCAGCAGCTTAGAAGAGGGTAGGACCCTCCACTTT. This gives the protein CASSLEEGRTLHF.

The chain uses TRBV12-3 or TRBV12-4 and TRBJ1-2; the D gene is possibly TRBD1 (5 bases). The ends were cut back, 3 bases at V and 2 bases at J, with 7 bases in the middle. This CDR3 has 13 amino acids. DNA for the CDR3: TGTGCCAGCAGTTTGACAGAGAACTATGGCTACACCTTC. Translating gives CASSLTENYGYTF.

V is TRBV6-1 and J is TRBJ2-5, with D possibly being TRBD1 (5 bases). Per germline, CDR1 MNHNS and CDR2 SASEGT. This CDR3 is built from 14 residues. V lost 7 bases and J lost 5, with 17 bases in between. The CDR3 protein is CASTGAVVGETQYF. CDR3 bases: TGTGCCAGCACTGGGGCAGTCGTCGGCGAGACCCAGTACTTC.